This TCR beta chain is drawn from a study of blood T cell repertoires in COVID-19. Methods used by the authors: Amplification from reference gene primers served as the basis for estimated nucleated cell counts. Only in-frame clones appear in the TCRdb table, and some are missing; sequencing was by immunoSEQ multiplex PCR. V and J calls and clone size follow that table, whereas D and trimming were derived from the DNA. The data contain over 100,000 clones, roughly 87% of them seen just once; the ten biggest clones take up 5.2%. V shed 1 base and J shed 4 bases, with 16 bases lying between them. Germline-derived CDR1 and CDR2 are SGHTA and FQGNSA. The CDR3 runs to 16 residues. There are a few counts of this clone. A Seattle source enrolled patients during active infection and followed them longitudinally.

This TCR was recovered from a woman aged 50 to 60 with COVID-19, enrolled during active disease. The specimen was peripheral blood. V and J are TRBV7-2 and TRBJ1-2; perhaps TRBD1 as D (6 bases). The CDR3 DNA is TGTGCCAGCAGCTTAGTTCGGGGGGGGCATTCCTATGGCTACACCTTC. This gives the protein CASSLVRGGHSYGYTF.